The T cell receptor beta chain described here comes from a study of cytomegalovirus exposure and HLA in healthy donors. Background on the study: A subsequent analysis stated that the approximately 120 validation repertoires were run on the same platform as the 550 to 750 first-cohort repertoires. Study results and limitations: Reportedly, diagnosis of cytomegalovirus status by the classifier showed high specificity and sensitivity. TCR sequences were mostly rare, though some public TCRs occurred in many donors.

V dropped 5 bases and J dropped 10; count of bases not matched to a gene: 6. The CDR3 is made up of 12 amino acids. The V gene's germline CDR1 is MNHEY and CDR2 SMNVEV (reference sequence). Clones were sequenced by immunoSEQ multiplex PCR, and TCRdb holds only the in-frame ones, with some missing. The table records about 200,000 clones, around 80% of them present only once. The table lists this clone with a count of one. What it binds is not known. The material sequenced was PBMCs. V is TRBV27 and J is TRBJ2-3; 7 bases agree with TRBD1. This receptor was taken from a woman in her thirties in good health and CMV-seronegative. The CDR3: CASSAQGVAQYF. Here the CDR3 DNA reads TGTGCCAGCAGTGCGCAGGGGGTTGCGCAGTATTTT.